This T cell receptor beta chain was captured in a study of patients and donors after allogeneic stem cell transplantation. One entry per CDR3 protein results from TCRdb running MiXCR on the RT-PCR reads. The sample includes more than 20,000 distinct CDR3 sequences, approximately 43% of them seen just once. Sequences were obtained from blood, either unsorted or a sorted T cell fraction (not recorded which). The TCR originated in a human donor who was either an allogeneic HSCT recipient or a stem cell or donor lymphocyte infusion donor (not recorded which). It is not recorded whose cells these are; they may come from a transplant donor.

The CDR3 coding sequence is TGTGCCAGCAGGCCTTCAGGGTACGGTGGAAACACCATATATTTT. It is translated as CASRPSGYGGNTIYF. The rearrangement joins TRBV12-3 or TRBV12-4 to TRBJ1-3; D possibly corresponds to TRBD1 (5 bases). The germline V and J ends were trimmed by 6 bases and 3 bases, with 15 bases remaining between them. The length of the CDR3 is 15 residues.